This TCR beta chain was found in a study of monozygotic twins with inflammatory bowel disease. The CDR3 has 14 amino acids. Germline values: CDR1 SGHVS, CDR2 FNYEAQ. For each CDR3 protein, TCRdb gives one entry from its re-call of the 5' RACE reads, without DNA. The data include 420,000 or so distinct CDR3 sequences; the top ten clones carry about 2.3%. The sample taken for sequencing was blood. The source is a human donor with ulcerative colitis or Crohn's disease, or a healthy co-twin of an affected twin (not recorded which). V usage is TRBV7-6 and J usage is TRBJ2-2; the D gene TCRdb calls, TRBD1, cannot be checked with no DNA. CDR3 amino acids: CASSIGGTAGELFF. The variable domain in full, completed from reference TRBV7-6 and TRBJ2-2, reads GAGVSQSPRYKVTKRGQDVALRCDPISGHVSLYWYRQALGQGPEFLTYFNYEAQQDKSGLPNDRFSAERPEGSISTLTIQRTEQRDSAMYRCASSIGGTAGELFFGEGSRLTVL.